This T cell receptor beta chain was observed in a study of Tregs in tolerant kidney transplant recipients. Findings and limits, study-wide: Activated donor B cell expansion appeared to reveal the most relevant donor-specific TCRbeta repertoire. Validation in larger populations is needed because few patients were studied. Biological reproducibility was not directly addressed in this study.

Note on this clone: Its antigen is not identified.

Here immunoSEQ multiplex PCR was the method, and the copy in TCRdb shows in-frame clones only, minus some. The profile shows hundreds of thousands of clones, 80% to 85% of them singletons. CD4+CD25+CD127- Tregs, CD4+CD25- non-Tregs, CD4 and CD8 cells were sorted. This CDR3 spans 13 amino acids. The V gene's germline CDR1 is ENHRY and CDR2 SYGVKD. The V and J ends lost 10 bases and 2 bases, in that order; junction bases with no gene match: 6. The sequenced sample was CD4+ T cells from blood. This TCR came from a human donor in good health. The chain combines TRBV10-3 with TRBJ2-5; TRBD2 matches 8 bases. The CDR3 loop reads CATGGQPQETQYF. For the CDR3, the DNA is TGTGCCACGGGGGGGCAGCCTCAAGAGACCCAGTACTTC.